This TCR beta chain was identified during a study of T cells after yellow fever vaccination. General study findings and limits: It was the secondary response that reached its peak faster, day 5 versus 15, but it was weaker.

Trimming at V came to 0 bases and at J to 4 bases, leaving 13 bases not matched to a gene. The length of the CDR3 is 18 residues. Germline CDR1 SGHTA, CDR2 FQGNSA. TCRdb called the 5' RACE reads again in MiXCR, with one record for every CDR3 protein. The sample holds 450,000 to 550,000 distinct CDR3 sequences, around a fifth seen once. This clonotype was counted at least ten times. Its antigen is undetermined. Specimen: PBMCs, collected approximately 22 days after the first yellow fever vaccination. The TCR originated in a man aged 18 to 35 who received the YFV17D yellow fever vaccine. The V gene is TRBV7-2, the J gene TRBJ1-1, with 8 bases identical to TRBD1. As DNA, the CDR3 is TGTGCCAGCAGCTTAGCGTTCCTCAGGGGGCGCGACTCCACTGAAGCTTTCTTT. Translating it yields CASSLAFLRGRDSTEAFF.